This T cell receptor (beta chain) emerged from a study of blood T cell repertoires in COVID-19. Study-level information: The samples span acute and convalescent COVID-19 from the United States, Italy and Spain. Sources were T cells, B-cell-depleted T cells, or PBMCs; the material itself was cDNA or gDNA.

The CDR3 is 13 residues long. Trimming took 4 bases from V and 1 from J, leaving 6 bases between them. Looked up from germline, CDR1 is KGHSH and CDR2 is LQKENI. Study processing details: Quantification of nucleated cells was approximated via reference gene primer amplification. The method was immunoSEQ multiplex PCR; TCRdb's version includes in-frame clones alone and lacks a portion of them. Clone size and V and J calls were adopted from that table, with D and trimming inferred from the DNA. The data contain 90,000 or so clones, about 87% of them singletons. Sequences were obtained from peripheral blood. The receptor comes from a human donor in a cohort sampled during active COVID-19. The chain has TRBV18 and TRBJ2-3; D uncertain. The CDR3 loop is CASSLPGTDTQYF. In nucleotides, the CDR3 is TGTGCCAGCTCACTTCCGGGCACAGATACGCAGTATTTT.